The 21 T cell receptor beta chains below all came from one sample that was sequenced in a study of T cell responses to AZD1222 COVID-19 vaccine. Assay used: immunoSEQ multiplex PCR; TCRdb lists only in-frame clones, some missing. The table records about 110,000 clones, approximately 89% of them present only once. Material: peripheral blood, obtained on day 0 of MenACWY control vaccination. The receptors here all came from an adult in good health.

This clone was detected once. The chain uses TRBV7-9 and TRBJ1-2; D might be TRBD1 (6 bases). This CDR3 is 15 amino acids long. Germline CDR1 SEHNR, CDR2 FQNEAQ (reference sequence). The germline V and J ends were trimmed by 1 base and 4 bases, with 13 bases remaining between them. CDR3 nucleotide sequence: TGTGCCAGCAGCTTAGTCGAGACAGGAGGCTATGGCTACACCTTC. This translates into CASSLVETGGYGYTF.

This clone has a handful of counts. The rearrangement joins TRBV5-1 to TRBJ2-3; 10 bases fit TRBD2. The ends lost 0 bases at V and 4 bases at J; junction bases unmatched: 5. This CDR3 comprises 16 residues. Germline CDR1 SGHRS, CDR2 YFSETQ. Here the CDR3 reads CASSLAASGSPDTQYF. The CDR3 DNA follows: TGCGCCAGCAGCTTGGCGGCTAGCGGGAGTCCAGATACGCAGTATTTT.

The count of this clone is one. The chain carries TRBV6-1 and TRBJ1-2; 11 bases are shared with TRBD1. CDR3 length equals 17 residues. Germline-derived CDR1 and CDR2 are MNHNS and SASEGT. The V and J ends lost 2 bases and 4 bases, in that order; junction bases with no gene match: 9. In DNA, the CDR3 is TGTGCCAGCAGTGAATTTGGGACAGGGGGATTTCTCTATGGCTACACCTTC. The encoded protein is CASSEFGTGGFLYGYTF.

The V call is TRBV7-8, the J call TRBJ1-3; a weak D match, TRBD1 (5 bases). V was cut by 5 bases and J by 3 bases, with 20 bases left in between. From germline, CDR1 is SGHVS and CDR2 FQNEAQ. The CDR3 sequence is 17 residues long. The CDR3 sequence is CASSTMRGNRYGNTIYF. In nucleotides, the CDR3 is TGTGCCAGCAGCACGATGCGGGGGAATCGTTATGGAAACACCATATATTTT.

V gene TRBV11-2 combines with J gene TRBJ1-1; D call uncertain. V shed 1 base and J shed 3 bases, with 21 bases lying between them. Germline values: CDR1 SGHAT, CDR2 FQNNGV. The CDR3 runs 18 residues. CDR3 residues: CASSLVPDTNYRDTEAFF. DNA of the CDR3: TGTGCCAGCAGCTTAGTCCCCGACACAAACTACCGTGACACTGAAGCTTTCTTT.

As to this clone: Other DNA sequences of this sample code for an identical CDR3. This chain uses TRBV9 with TRBJ1-5; D is unresolved. This CDR3 comprises 14 residues. Germline CDR1 SGDLS, CDR2 YYNGEE. The ends were cut back, 0 bases at V and 4 bases at J, with 8 bases in the middle. The CDR3 coding sequence is TGTGCCAGCAGCGTAGGGGGAGGGAATCAGCCCCAGCATTTT. This gives the protein CASSVGGGNQPQHF.

The chain joins TRBV6-5 to TRBJ2-7, with 9 bases that match TRBD1. Trimming at V came to 0 bases and at J to 4 bases, leaving 4 bases not matched to a gene. Germline V CDR1 and CDR2: MNHEY, SVGAGI. This CDR3 comprises 15 residues. The CDR3 sequence: CASSYSRTGEYEQYF. CDR3 DNA: TGTGCCAGCAGTTACTCGCGGACAGGGGAATACGAGCAGTACTTC.

The chain combines TRBV7-2 with TRBJ1-1, with D hard to call. The CDR3 consists of 13 residues. Deletions cut 3 bases from V and 3 bases from J, with 8 bases between. Germline V gene sequence: CDR1 SGHTA, CDR2 FQGNSA. CDR3 DNA: TGTGCCAGCAGCTTTGACATTTACACTGAAGCTTTCTTT. Amino acid sequence: CASSFDIYTEAFF.

This rearrangement joins TRBV2 to TRBJ1-1; the D is unclear. V was trimmed by 3 bases and J by 3 bases, leaving 11 bases between them. Germline V gene data show CDR1 as SNHLY and CDR2 as FYNNEI. The CDR3 has 14 residues. The CDR3 reads CASSDFQDDTEAFF. The CDR3 nucleotides are TGTGCCAGCAGTGATTTTCAGGACGACACTGAAGCTTTCTTT. Supplemented by reference TRBV2 and TRBJ1-1, the full variable domain reads EPEVTQTPSHQVTQMGQEVILRCVPISNHLYFYWYRQILGQKVEFLVSFYNNEISEKSEIFDDQFSVERPDGSNFTLKIRSTKLEDSAMYFCASSDFQDDTEAFFGQGTRLTVV.

This clone has only one observation. The genes are TRBV5-6 and TRBJ1-4, with TRBD1 as a possible D gene (6 bases). The germline CDR1 and CDR2 sequences are SGHDT and YYEEEE. This CDR3 has 15 residues. V shed 4 bases and J shed 7 bases, with 17 bases lying between them. CDR3 loop: CASSPLTGSSEKLFF. DNA of the CDR3: TGTGCCAGCAGCCCCTTAACAGGGAGTAGTGAAAAACTGTTTTTT.

The rearrangement joins TRBV7-2 to TRBJ2-2; D unclear. The CDR3 runs to 14 residues. In germline, CDR1 is SGHTA, CDR2 FQGNSA. Trimming took off 0 bases at V and 4 bases at J, with 6 bases between the two ends. Here the CDR3 DNA reads TGTGCCAGCAGCTTAGCGTTTGGCACCGGGGAGCTGTTTTTT. Translating it yields CASSLAFGTGELFF. Drawing the rest from reference TRBV7-2 and TRBJ2-2, the complete variable domain is GAGVSQSPSNKVTEKGKDVELRCDPISGHTALYWYRQSLGQGLEFLIYFQGNSAPDKSGLPSDRFSAERTGGSVSTLTIQRTQQEDSAVYLCASSLAFGTGELFFGEGSRLTVL.

The gene calls are TRBV6-4 and TRBJ1-5; D is ambiguous. CDR1 is MRHNA and CDR2 is SNTAGT in the germline V gene. The CDR3 totals 14 residues. The V end lost 10 bases, the J end lost 1 base, and 14 bases lay between the germline ends. CDR3 protein: CATPGRHSNQPQHF. CDR3 DNA: TGTGCCACACCTGGGAGGCACAGCAATCAGCCCCAGCATTTT.

The V gene is TRBV2, the J gene TRBJ1-2; 7 bases are a match to TRBD1. Germline V gives CDR1 SNHLY, CDR2 FYNNEI. V was clipped by 1 base and J by 8 bases; unmatched bases: 10. CDR3 size: 15 residues. CDR3 sequence reads: CASSEVGRGGKGYTF. The CDR3 DNA reads TGTGCCAGCAGTGAAGTAGGACGAGGGGGCAAGGGCTACACCTTC. Based on the CDR3 plus reference TRBV2 and TRBJ1-2, the full variable domain is EPEVTQTPSHQVTQMGQEVILRCVPISNHLYFYWYRQILGQKVEFLVSFYNNEISEKSEIFDDQFSVERPDGSNFTLKIRSTKLEDSAMYFCASSEVGRGGKGYTFGSGTRLTVV.

This sequence joins TRBV27 and TRBJ1-6; D unresolved. CDR3 length: 13 amino acids. V was trimmed by 0 bases and J by 13 bases, leaving 10 bases between them. Germline V gene lookup returns CDR1 MNHEY and CDR2 SMNVEV (reference sequence). CDR3 DNA: TGTGCCAGCAGTTTATCAGGCTTATCGCCCCTCCACTTT. This translates into CASSLSGLSPLHF.

This chain joins TRBV5-1 and TRBJ2-5; 8 bases agree with TRBD1. This CDR3 is built from 13 residues. The V segment lost 2 bases and the J segment 5 bases; nucleotides outside the gene matches: 2. Per the germline V gene, CDR1 is SGHRS and CDR2 is YFSETQ. CDR3 coding DNA: TGCGCCAGCAGCTTTGGACAGGGCGAGACCCAGTACTTC. This translates into CASSFGQGETQYF.

The V call is TRBV5-4, the J call TRBJ2-2; no reliable D call. The CDR3 runs to 13 residues. Per the germline V gene, CDR1 is SGHNT and CDR2 is YYREEE (reference sequence). V was cut by 3 bases and J by 7 bases, with 10 bases left in between. For the CDR3, the DNA is TGTGCCAGCAGCTCCGACATGGGCGGGGAGCTGTTTTTT. Translation: CASSSDMGGELFF.

The chain joins TRBV5-1 to TRBJ1-5, with TRBD1 matching over 8 bases. The V segment lost 7 bases and the J segment 5 bases; nucleotides outside the gene matches: 8. Germline V CDR1 and CDR2: SGHRS, YFSETQ. The CDR3 is made up of 14 amino acids. The CDR3 region has the DNA TGCGCCAGCCGGACAGGGCTAGGAGATCAGCCCCAGCATTTT. Translation: CASRTGLGDQPQHF.

The rearrangement joins TRBV7-9 to TRBJ1-1, with D unresolved. The germline V and J ends were trimmed by 5 bases and 3 bases, with 13 bases remaining between them. The CDR3 totals 14 residues. Germline CDR1 SEHNR, CDR2 FQNEAQ (reference sequence). The CDR3 spells CASSLQASDTEAFF. CDR3 in DNA: TGTGCCAGCAGCCTCCAAGCCTCCGACACTGAAGCTTTCTTT.

The chain recombines TRBV5-4 with TRBJ1-1; D might be TRBD1 (5 bases). The CDR3 runs 14 residues. The germline V gene has CDR1 SGHNT and CDR2 YYREEE (reference sequence). Trimming stripped 4 bases from V and 1 base from J, with 11 bases between. The CDR3 reads CASSGRERNTEAFF. The CDR3 region has the DNA TGTGCCAGCAGCGGCAGGGAAAGGAACACTGAAGCTTTCTTT. Based on the CDR3 plus reference TRBV5-4 and TRBJ1-1, the full variable domain is ETGVTQSPTHLIKTRGQQVTLRCSSQSGHNTVSWYQQALGQGPQFIFQYYREEENGRGNFPPRFSGLQFPNYSSELNVNALELDDSALYLCASSGRERNTEAFFGQGTRLTVV.

This chain connects TRBV29-1 to TRBJ1-2, with no clear D. The V and J ends lost 1 base and 8 bases respectively, with 11 bases between them. The CDR3 has 12 residues. Germline lookup yields CDR1 SQVTM and CDR2 ANQGSEA. CDR3 in amino acids: CSVEAGDGGYTF. DNA of the CDR3: TGCAGCGTTGAAGCTGGAGATGGCGGCTACACCTTC.

This clone appeared a few times. V is TRBV29-1 and J is TRBJ1-2; 7 bases are a match to TRBD1. V gave up 7 bases and J gave up 2 bases; unmatched junction bases: 4. The V gene's germline CDR1 is SQVTM and CDR2 ANQGSEA. CDR3 length equals 12 residues. Here the CDR3 reads CSGLDRNYGYTF. For the CDR3, the DNA is TGCAGCGGTCTGGACAGGAACTATGGCTACACCTTC.